Sample share makes the clone carrying this T cell receptor beta chain medium-sized. Its antigen is still unknown. Cultured CD4+ T cell DNA underwent sequencing with the Oncomine TCR Beta short-read assay. TCRdb ran MiXCR on the PCR reads and lists one entry per CDR3 protein. The sample has 13,000 or so distinct CDR3 sequences; approximately 46% are singletons. This sample stems from a study of vaccination and CD4 T cells after COVID-19. Study-wide background: Convalescents were six males and four females, two of them Hispanic.

Sample treatment: approximately 10-day PBMC culture with coronavirus spike peptide pools or control peptides (ViraFEST assay). Wells that each held 1.5 million to 2 million PBMCs were cultured with 8 to 10 IU/ml IL-2 and 8.5 to 10 ug/ml peptide pools. The TCR sequence derives from a human donor who had recovered from COVID-19. The specimen comprised CD4+ T cells from blood, cultured in vitro, sampled after SARS-CoV-2 vaccination.

The CDR3 region has the DNA TGTGCCAGCAGCTCCCCGGGTAGCGGGAGAGGTTACGAGCAGTACTTC. This sequence encodes CASSSPGSGRGYEQYF. The chain couples TRBV2 to TRBJ2-7, with TRBD2 matching over 9 bases. This CDR3 contains 16 residues. After removal of 6 bases from V and 4 bases from J, the junction contained 13 bases not matched to a gene. Looked up from germline, CDR1 is SNHLY and CDR2 is FYNNEI.